The 26 T cell receptor beta chains below were found in one sample sequenced in a study of blood T cell repertoires in COVID-19. Produced via immunoSEQ multiplex PCR; TCRdb's table is partial and in-frame only. The sample includes 180,000 or so clones, about three quarters seen only once; the top ten take around 8.9%. Sequenced input: peripheral blood. The receptors shown here come from a woman aged 45 to 65 with active or convalescent COVID-19.

The chain's CDR3 is CASSPLRQGDAGNTIYF. CDR3 nucleotide sequence: TGTGCCAGCTCACCTCTACGACAGGGGGACGCTGGAAACACCATATATTTT. This sequence joins TRBV18 and TRBJ1-3; TRBD1 agrees at 9 bases. V shed 3 bases, J shed 2 bases, and the junction held 8 bases outside the gene matches. Germline lookup yields CDR1 KGHSH and CDR2 LQKENI. The CDR3 contains 17 residues.

This rearrangement joins TRBV6-5 to TRBJ2-3; the D gene is possibly TRBD1 (7 bases). Trimming cost V 6 bases and J 2 bases, with 12 bases left between them. Germline V gives CDR1 MNHEY, CDR2 SVGAGI. The CDR3 is 14 residues long. The CDR3 DNA reads as TGTGCCAGCAGGGCCAGGGGGGCCACAGATACGCAGTATTTT. Its translation is CASRARGATDTQYF.

The V gene is TRBV14, the J gene TRBJ2-1, with 8 positions matching TRBD2. The length of the CDR3 is 16 residues. Germline assignment: CDR1 SGHDN and CDR2 FVKESK. The junction had 11 bases not matched to a gene; V was cut back by 3 bases and J by 7 bases. The chain's CDR3 is CASSHLLSGSGNEQFF. For the CDR3, the DNA is TGTGCCAGCAGCCATCTTCTCAGCGGGAGTGGTAATGAGCAGTTCTTC. Combining the CDR3 with reference TRBV14 and TRBJ2-1 gives the whole variable domain EAGVTQFPSHSVIEKGQTVTLRCDPISGHDNLYWYRRVMGKEIKFLLHFVKESKQDESGMPNNRFLAERTGGTYSTLKVQPAELEDSGVYFCASSHLLSGSGNEQFFGPGTRLTVL.

Ten or more counts support this clone. This chain joins TRBV27 and TRBJ2-1; the D is unclear. The CDR3 contains 14 residues. Germline V gene data show CDR1 as MNHEY and CDR2 as SMNVEV (reference sequence). V shed 7 bases and J shed 8 bases, with 18 bases lying between them. CDR3 nucleotides: TGTGCCAGCACCTTCGATGCGGCGAGCGATGAGCAGTTCTTC. Translating it yields CASTFDAASDEQFF.

The J gene is TRBJ1-2, the V gene TRBV10-1; 12 positions agree with TRBD1. The CDR3 length is 16 residues. CDR1 is WNHNN and CDR2 is SYGVQD in the germline V gene (reference sequence). V gave up 7 bases and J gave up 4 bases; unmatched junction bases: 10. DNA of the CDR3: TGCGCCAGCAACAGAGGGACAGGGGGCTGTTCCTATGGCTACACCTTC. It codes for CASNRGTGGCSYGYTF.

J is TRBJ2-5 and V is TRBV20-1; the match to TRBD2 covers 9 bases. Germline V gene sequence: CDR1 DFQATT, CDR2 SNEGSKA (reference sequence). Trimming removed 3 bases from V and 5 bases from J; junction bases left unmatched: 10. The CDR3 loop spans 15 amino acids. CDR3 nucleotide sequence: TGCAGTGCTAGTACGTCTAGCGGGGTTGGGGAGACCCAGTACTTC. Its protein is CSASTSSGVGETQYF.

The chain combines TRBV7-2 with TRBJ1-6, with D perhaps matching TRBD1 (6 bases). V was cut by 1 base and J by 8 bases, with 9 bases left in between. Germline values: CDR1 SGHTA, CDR2 FQGNSA. This CDR3 has 14 amino acids. In nucleotides, the CDR3 is TGTGCCAGCAGCTTAGGCGGGGGCGATTCACCCCTCCACTTT. Its protein product is CASSLGGGDSPLHF. Full variable domain (outside the CDR3, taken from reference TRBV7-2 and TRBJ1-6): GAGVSQSPSNKVTEKGKDVELRCDPISGHTALYWYRQSLGQGLEFLIYFQGNSAPDKSGLPSDRFSAERTGGSVSTLTIQRTQQEDSAVYLCASSLGGGDSPLHFGNGTRLTVT.

The gene calls are TRBV5-4 and TRBJ2-1; unclear D gene. The CDR3 loop spans 19 amino acids. V was cut by 5 bases and J by 3 bases, with 27 bases left in between. Germline V CDR1 and CDR2: SGHNT, YYREEE (reference sequence). CDR3 loop: CASSPTFGPLSVSYNEQFF. In DNA, the CDR3 is TGTGCCAGCAGTCCTACTTTTGGTCCCCTGAGCGTAAGCTACAATGAGCAGTTCTTC. Complete variable domain (other parts from reference TRBV5-4 and TRBJ2-1): ETGVTQSPTHLIKTRGQQVTLRCSSQSGHNTVSWYQQALGQGPQFIFQYYREEENGRGNFPPRFSGLQFPNYSSELNVNALELDDSALYLCASSPTFGPLSVSYNEQFFGPGTRLTVL.

The V gene is TRBV7-3, the J gene TRBJ2-3, with 10 bases fitting TRBD1. This CDR3 has 15 amino acids. Germline assignment: CDR1 SGHTA and CDR2 FQGTGA. V shed 7 bases, J shed 4 bases, and the junction held 8 bases outside the gene matches. This CDR3 reads CASTLGTGVSDTQYF. The CDR3 DNA follows: TGTGCCAGCACCCTCGGGACAGGGGTGTCAGATACGCAGTATTTT.

The chain joins TRBV6-1 to TRBJ1-2; TRBD1 might be the D (6 bases). V was pared by 3 bases and J by 6 bases, with 23 bases between. This CDR3 is built from 17 residues. Germline V gives CDR1 MNHNS, CDR2 SASEGT. The CDR3 DNA reads TGTGCCAGCAGTGATCCAAAGCCCCTTCACAGGGCCCATGGCTACACCTTC. Protein sequence: CASSDPKPLHRAHGYTF.

The rearrangement joins TRBV28 to TRBJ2-3, with a weak D call TRBD1 (6 bases). The CDR3 totals 16 residues. Trimming stripped 4 bases from V and 4 bases from J, with 18 bases between. Germline V CDR1 and CDR2: MDHEN, SYDVKM. CDR3 in amino acids: CASSSPGTLLSDTQYF. CDR3 nucleotide sequence: TGTGCCAGCAGTTCCCCAGGGACATTGCTATCAGATACGCAGTATTTT.

This clone was recorded at least ten times. The J gene is TRBJ2-1, the V gene TRBV6-1; perhaps TRBD2 as D (5 bases). The germline V gene encodes CDR1 MNHNS and CDR2 SASEGT. The CDR3 length is 15 residues. V lost 2 bases to trimming and J lost 3 bases, with 11 bases between them. The CDR3 here is CASSEQDSFYNEQFF. CDR3 DNA sequence: TGTGCCAGCAGTGAACAGGACTCTTTCTACAATGAGCAGTTCTTC.

The chain has TRBV6-5 and TRBJ1-2, with 10 bases identical to TRBD1. With V trimmed by 10 bases and J by 7 bases, 6 bases remained unmatched. CDR1 and CDR2 (germline): MNHEY, SVGAGI. This CDR3 comprises 12 residues. The DNA of the CDR3 is TGTGCCACCCTTTGGGACAGGGGTGGCTACACCTTC. Its translation is CATLWDRGGYTF.

The rearrangement links TRBV9 to TRBJ1-1; no clear D gene. The CDR3 contains 13 residues. Trimming pared 0 bases from V and 5 bases from J, leaving 8 bases between. The V gene's germline CDR1 is SGDLS and CDR2 YYNGEE. CDR3 bases: TGTGCCAGCAGCGTAGCGGTATATACTGAAGCTTTCTTT. It codes for CASSVAVYTEAFF.

The rearrangement links TRBV18 to TRBJ1-1; D remains unclear. Germline CDR1 KGHSH, CDR2 LQKENI. V was clipped by 2 bases and J by 4 bases, with 17 bases between them. This CDR3 region has 16 residues. In DNA, the CDR3 is TGTGCCAGCTCACCAGAGGCCCGGGGAAAAATCACTGAAGCTTTCTTT. It is translated as CASSPEARGKITEAFF.

The V and J genes are TRBV28 and TRBJ2-7; D remains ambiguous. The V and J ends lost 3 bases and 3 bases respectively, with 3 bases between them. Germline-derived CDR1 and CDR2 are MDHEN and SYDVKM. The CDR3 runs to 11 residues. CDR3 loop: CASSFYYEQYF. The CDR3 region has the DNA TGTGCCAGCAGTTTTTACTACGAGCAGTACTTC. The variable domain in full, with the rest retrieved from reference TRBV28 and TRBJ2-7, is DVKVTQSSRYLVKRTGEKVFLECVQDMDHENMFWYRQDPGLGLRLIYFSYDVKMKEKGDIPEGYSVSREKKERFSLILESASTNQTSMYLCASSFYYEQYFGPGTRLTVT.

This chain joins TRBV18 and TRBJ1-1; perhaps TRBD1 as D (6 bases). Trimming left V 2 bases short and J 6 bases short, with 13 bases between. Germline V gene sequence: CDR1 KGHSH, CDR2 LQKENI. The CDR3 is made up of 14 amino acids. The CDR3 sequence is CASSPGSGGSEAFF. In DNA form, the CDR3 reads TGTGCCAGCTCACCAGGGAGCGGGGGCTCTGAAGCTTTCTTT.

Here the CDR3 DNA reads TGTGCCAGCAGCCCCAGGTGGGCTAATGAAAAACTGTTTTTT. Protein product: CASSPRWANEKLFF. V is TRBV7-2 and J is TRBJ1-4; D ambiguous. The germline CDR1 and CDR2 sequences are SGHTA and FQGNSA. Trimming pared 5 bases from V and 3 bases from J, leaving 10 bases between. The CDR3 contains 14 residues.

In its sample, this clone was seen a few times. V gene TRBV7-8 combines with J gene TRBJ1-6, with D hard to call. CDR1 is SGHVS, CDR2 FQNEAQ, per germline. The V and J ends lost 0 bases and 5 bases respectively, with 8 bases between them. The CDR3 length is 15 residues. Here the CDR3 reads CASSLASHDNSPLHF. The CDR3 DNA reads as TGTGCCAGCAGCTTAGCAAGCCATGATAATTCACCCCTCCACTTT.

This clone was seen a single time. The J gene is TRBJ2-3, the V gene TRBV7-2; 8 nucleotides line up with TRBD1. The CDR3 totals 14 residues. Germline V gives CDR1 SGHTA, CDR2 FQGNSA. The trim removed 5 bases at V and 5 bases at J, leaving 6 bases unmatched. CDR3 sequence (DNA): TGTGCCAGCAGCCCAGGGACAGGCGGAGATACGCAGTATTTT. Translation gives CASSPGTGGDTQYF. The full variable domain, rest sourced from reference TRBV7-2 and TRBJ2-3, is GAGVSQSPSNKVTEKGKDVELRCDPISGHTALYWYRQSLGQGLEFLIYFQGNSAPDKSGLPSDRFSAERTGGSVSTLTIQRTQQEDSAVYLCASSPGTGGDTQYFGPGTRLTVL.

This clone was detected a few times. The chain carries TRBV28 and TRBJ2-7; 10 positions agree with TRBD1. From germline, CDR1 is MDHEN and CDR2 SYDVKM. This CDR3 has 14 residues. After removal of 7 bases from V and 0 bases from J, the junction contained 3 bases not matched to a gene. The CDR3 loop is CASTRTGGSYEQYF. The CDR3 DNA reads as TGTGCCAGCACCCGGACAGGGGGCTCCTACGAGCAGTACTTC.

The chain uses TRBV2 and TRBJ2-3; 9 bases match TRBD2. The trim removed 4 bases at V and 12 bases at J, leaving 8 bases unmatched. The CDR3 is made up of 13 amino acids. Germline CDR1 and CDR2: SNHLY and FYNNEI. The CDR3 sequence: CASSAEAGGRQYF. CDR3 bases: TGTGCCAGCAGTGCGGAAGCGGGGGGCCGACAGTATTTT.

The J gene is TRBJ1-1, the V gene TRBV2, with a weak D call TRBD1 (6 bases). From germline, CDR1 is SNHLY and CDR2 FYNNEI. The CDR3 runs 15 residues. Trimming cost V 1 base and J 5 bases, with 14 bases left between them. The CDR3 DNA reads as TGTGCCAGCAGTGAAGGGAGCACAGGGCGGACTGAAGCTTTCTTT. Protein: CASSEGSTGRTEAFF.

This chain links TRBV9 with TRBJ2-3; 13 nucleotides agree with TRBD2. Germline values: CDR1 SGDLS, CDR2 YYNGEE. This CDR3 contains 21 residues. V shed 4 bases and J 6 bases; nucleotides not matched to a gene: 23. CDR3 region: CASSIRPGTSGEGVTVDTQYF. CDR3 DNA: TGTGCCAGCAGCATCCGTCCCGGGACTAGCGGGGAGGGGGTTACAGTCGATACGCAGTATTTT. Full variable domain (rest looked up from reference TRBV9 and TRBJ2-3): DSGVTQTPKHLITATGQRVTLRCSPRSGDLSVYWYQQSLDQGLQFLIQYYNGEERAKGNILERFSAQQFPDLHSELNLSSLELGDSALYFCASSIRPGTSGEGVTVDTQYFGPGTRLTVL.

The chain links TRBV5-4 to TRBJ2-7; maybe TRBD1 (6 bases). Trimming took off 0 bases at V and 4 bases at J, with 8 bases between the two ends. CDR1 and CDR2 (germline): SGHNT, YYREEE (reference sequence). There are 13 residues in the CDR3. The CDR3 DNA follows: TGTGCCAGCAGCTTGGACAGGGTATACGAGCAGTACTTC. Its protein product is CASSLDRVYEQYF. Full variable domain (outside the CDR3, taken from reference TRBV5-4 and TRBJ2-7): ETGVTQSPTHLIKTRGQQVTLRCSSQSGHNTVSWYQQALGQGPQFIFQYYREEENGRGNFPPRFSGLQFPNYSSELNVNALELDDSALYLCASSLDRVYEQYFGPGTRLTVT.

The CDR3 spells CSVEVFQGANEQFF. The CDR3, as DNA: TGCAGCGTTGAAGTTTTCCAGGGCGCCAATGAGCAGTTCTTC. The V gene is TRBV29-1, the J gene TRBJ2-1; TRBD1 is a possible D gene (5 bases). V was clipped by 1 base and J by 6 bases, with 13 bases between them. The V gene's germline CDR1 is SQVTM and CDR2 ANQGSEA. This CDR3 region has 14 residues.